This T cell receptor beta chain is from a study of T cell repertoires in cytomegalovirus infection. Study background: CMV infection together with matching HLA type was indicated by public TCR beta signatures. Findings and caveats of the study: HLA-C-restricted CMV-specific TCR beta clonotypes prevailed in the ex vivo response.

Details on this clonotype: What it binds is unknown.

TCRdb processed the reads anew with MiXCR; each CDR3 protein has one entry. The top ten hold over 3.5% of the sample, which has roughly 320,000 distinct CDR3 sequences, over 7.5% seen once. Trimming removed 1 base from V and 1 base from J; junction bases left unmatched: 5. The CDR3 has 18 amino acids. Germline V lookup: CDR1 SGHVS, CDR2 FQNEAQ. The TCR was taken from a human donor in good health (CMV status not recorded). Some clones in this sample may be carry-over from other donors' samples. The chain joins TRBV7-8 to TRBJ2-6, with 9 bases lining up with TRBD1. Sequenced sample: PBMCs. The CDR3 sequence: CASSLGTGVWSGANVLTF. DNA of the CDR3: TGTGCCAGCAGCTTAGGGACAGGGGTATGGTCTGGGGCCAACGTCCTGACTTTC.